The entry below describes one T cell receptor (beta chain). CDR1 and CDR2 (germline): MDHEN, SYDVKM. The CDR3 sequence is 15 residues long. V was pared by 7 bases and J by 9 bases, with 14 bases of the junction left unmatched. In the source study's methods: Using reference gene primer amplification, nucleated cell counts were estimated. Clones were sequenced by immunoSEQ multiplex PCR, and TCRdb holds only the in-frame ones, with some missing. D and trimming come from the DNA, and the V and J calls and clone size come from that table. The sample has 81,000 or so clones, roughly 92% seen once; the top ten hold approximately 6.3%. This sample is part of a study of blood T cell repertoires in COVID-19. Study-level information: The United States, Italy and Spain supplied acute and convalescent COVID-19 samples. In each case, the material was cDNA or gDNA derived from T cells, B-cell-depleted T cells, or PBMCs.

The chain employs TRBV28 and TRBJ2-1, with 8 bases aligning to TRBD1. Sequencing was done on a sample of peripheral blood. The sequence was obtained from a woman in her sixties with active COVID-19. CDR3 protein: CASTPRQGAFGEQFF. CDR3 coding DNA: TGTGCCAGCACCCCAAGGCAGGGGGCATTCGGTGAGCAGTTCTTC.